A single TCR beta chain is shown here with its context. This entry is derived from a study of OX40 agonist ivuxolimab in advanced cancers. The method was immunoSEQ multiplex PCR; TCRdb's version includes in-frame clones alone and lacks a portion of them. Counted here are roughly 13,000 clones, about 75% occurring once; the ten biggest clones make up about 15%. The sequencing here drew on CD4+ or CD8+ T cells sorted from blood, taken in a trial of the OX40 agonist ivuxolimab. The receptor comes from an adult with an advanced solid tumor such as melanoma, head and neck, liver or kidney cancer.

The CDR3 sequence: CASSPRWLAGISDTQYF. The CDR3 DNA reads as TGTGCCAGCAGCCCTAGGTGGCTAGCGGGAATATCAGATACGCAGTATTTT. V is TRBV7-8 and J is TRBJ2-3, with TRBD2 matching over 9 bases. The CDR3 is made up of 17 amino acids. Germline V gene sequence: CDR1 SGHVS, CDR2 FQNEAQ. J lost 4 bases, V lost 5 bases, and 13 bases had no gene match. The full variable domain, in which reference TRBV7-8 and TRBJ2-3 provide the parts outside the CDR3, is GAGVSQSPRYKVAKRGQDVALRCDPISGHVSLFWYQQALGQGPEFLTYFQNEAQLDKSGLPSDRFFAERPEGSVSTLKIQRTQQEDSAVYLCASSPRWLAGISDTQYFGPGTRLTVL.